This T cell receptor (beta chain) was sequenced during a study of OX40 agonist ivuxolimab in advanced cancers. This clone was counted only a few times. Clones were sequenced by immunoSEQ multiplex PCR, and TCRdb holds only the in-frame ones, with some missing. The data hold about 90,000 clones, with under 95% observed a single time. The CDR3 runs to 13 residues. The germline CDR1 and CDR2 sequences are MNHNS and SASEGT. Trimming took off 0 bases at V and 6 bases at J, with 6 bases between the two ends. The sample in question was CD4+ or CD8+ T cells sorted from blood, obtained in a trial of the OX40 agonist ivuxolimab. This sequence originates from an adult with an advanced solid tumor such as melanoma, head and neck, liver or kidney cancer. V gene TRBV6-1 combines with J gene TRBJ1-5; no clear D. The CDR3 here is CASSEAGSQPQHF. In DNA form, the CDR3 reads TGTGCCAGCAGTGAAGCAGGGAGTCAGCCCCAGCATTTT.